This passage covers 12 T cell receptor beta chains from one sample sequenced in a study of PD-L1 blockade in urothelial cancer. Documented time point: pretreatment peripheral blood. This table comes from immunoSEQ multiplex PCR, and its TCRdb copy is limited to in-frame clones, with some not included. The data hold tens of thousands of clones, with more than 75% observed a single time. Sequencing used PBMCs, obtained around atezolizumab (anti-PD-L1) treatment. All receptors come from a man aged 45-60 years with urothelial cancer.

The V and J genes are TRBV10-3 and TRBJ1-1; D not resolved. The CDR3 sequence is 13 residues long. Germline V gene lookup returns CDR1 ENHRY and CDR2 SYGVKD. V lost 6 bases and J 1 base, leaving 9 bases between the germline ends. CDR3 in amino acids: CAISLEGNTEAFF. CDR3 DNA: TGTGCCATCAGCCTCGAGGGGAACACTGAAGCTTTCTTT.

This chain's CDR3 is CASTYGTFNEQFF. The CDR3 region has the DNA TGTGCCAGCACCTACGGGACTTTCAATGAGCAGTTCTTC. This chain connects TRBV27 to TRBJ2-1; possibly TRBD2 for D (6 bases). V was shortened by 7 bases and J by 6 bases, with 13 bases between the two germline ends. CDR1 and CDR2 from the germline V gene are MNHEY and SMNVEV (reference sequence). The CDR3 sequence is 13 residues long.

The chain has TRBV7-2 and TRBJ2-4; weak D call: TRBD2 (5 bases). The CDR3 runs to 14 residues. Germline-derived CDR1 and CDR2 are SGHTA and FQGNSA. Deletions cut 5 bases from V and 0 bases from J, with 8 bases between. Here the CDR3 DNA reads TGTGCCAGCAGCCCGGAGGTAGCCAAAAACATTCAGTACTTC. Protein: CASSPEVAKNIQYF.

The chain employs TRBV7-2 and TRBJ2-7; tentative D call: TRBD1 (5 bases). This CDR3 has 12 residues. The V end was cut by 4 bases, the J end by 3 bases, with 7 bases between. Germline lookup yields CDR1 SGHTA and CDR2 FQGNSA. The CDR3 here is CASSSTVYEQYF. The CDR3 DNA reads TGTGCCAGCAGCTCGACAGTCTACGAGCAGTACTTC. The full variable domain, completed using reference TRBV7-2 and TRBJ2-7, is GAGVSQSPSNKVTEKGKDVELRCDPISGHTALYWYRQSLGQGLEFLIYFQGNSAPDKSGLPSDRFSAERTGGSVSTLTIQRTQQEDSAVYLCASSSTVYEQYFGPGTRLTVT.

This clone was seen once. A much larger clone differs from this one at a single base, so this may be a read error. In the same sample, other DNA sequences code for this CDR3. V is TRBV27 and J is TRBJ2-2, with D unresolved. Trimming removed 2 bases at V and 3 bases at J, with 4 bases between. This CDR3 spans 13 amino acids. Germline-derived CDR1 and CDR2 are MNHEY and SMNVEV (reference sequence). CDR3 sequence: CASSLPYTGELFF. The DNA for the CDR3 is TGTGCCAGCAGTTTACCATACACCGGGGAGCTGTTTTTT.

The chain joins TRBV30 to TRBJ2-5, with TRBD1 matching 9 bases. CDR3 length: 13 residues. With 2 bases clipped from V and 4 bases from J, the junction kept 2 bases outside the gene matches. Germline lookup yields CDR1 GTSNPN and CDR2 SVGIG (reference sequence). In nucleotides, the CDR3 is TGTGCCTGGAGTACGACAGGGGGAGAGACCCAGTACTTC. Translating gives CAWSTTGGETQYF.

V usage is TRBV5-4 and J usage is TRBJ2-7; 16 bases are a match to TRBD2. V trimming: 4 bases; J trimming: 7 bases; junction bases outside the gene matches: 8. Germline loops: CDR1 SGHNT, CDR2 YYREEE (reference sequence). This CDR3 comprises 16 residues. CDR3 coding DNA: TGTGCCAGCAGCACGGGACTAGCGGGGGGGCTGCGGGAGCAGTACTTC. It codes for CASSTGLAGGLREQYF.

The chain links TRBV2 to TRBJ1-3, with a tentative D call TRBD1 (5 bases). This CDR3 comprises 15 residues. Looked up from germline, CDR1 is SNHLY and CDR2 is FYNNEI. Trimming cost V 1 base and J 0 bases, with 7 bases left between them. CDR3 sequence reads: CASSEGGSSGNTIYF. The CDR3 nucleotides are TGTGCCAGCAGTGAAGGGGGCAGCTCTGGAAACACCATATATTTT. Full variable domain (outside the CDR3, taken from reference TRBV2 and TRBJ1-3): EPEVTQTPSHQVTQMGQEVILRCVPISNHLYFYWYRQILGQKVEFLVSFYNNEISEKSEIFDDQFSVERPDGSNFTLKIRSTKLEDSAMYFCASSEGGSSGNTIYFGEGSWLTVV.

This rearrangement joins TRBV9 to TRBJ1-1; possibly TRBD1 for D (5 bases). CDR3 size: 14 residues. CDR1 SGDLS and CDR2 YYNGEE come from the germline V gene. V dropped 0 bases and J dropped 6 bases, with 12 bases sitting between them. The CDR3 here is CASSVGMGGPEAFF. The CDR3 DNA sequence: TGTGCCAGCAGCGTAGGGATGGGGGGTCCTGAAGCTTTCTTT.

Note on this clone: Compared with germline, one end of the junction differs, possibly owing to a read error. The chain's CDR3 is CASSSTRGERVRDF. The CDR3 DNA sequence: TGTGCCAGCAGCTCCACCAGAGGGGAGCGGGTCCGAGACTTC. V gene TRBV7-8 combines with J gene TRBJ2-5; possible D gene TRBD2, 6 bases. Germline CDR1 reads SGHVS; CDR2 reads FQNEAQ. The CDR3 is 14 residues long. The full variable domain, completed using reference TRBV7-8 and TRBJ2-5, is GAGVSQSPRYKVAKRGQDVALRCDPISGHVSLFWYQQALGQGPEFLTYFQNEAQLDKSGLPSDRFFAERPEGSVSTLKIQRTQQEDSAVYLCASSSTRGERVRDFGPGTRLLVL.

This clone was detected only once. This chain connects TRBV7-9 to TRBJ2-7; TRBD2 matches at 9 bases. The V and J ends lost 5 bases and 4 bases, in that order; junction bases with no gene match: 12. The CDR3 sequence is 16 residues long. Germline V CDR1 and CDR2: SEHNR, FQNEAQ (reference sequence). CDR3 amino acids: CASSGGTSRVMYEQYF. The CDR3 bases are TGTGCCAGCAGCGGAGGGACTAGCCGGGTTATGTACGAGCAGTACTTC. Full variable domain (missing parts from reference TRBV7-9 and TRBJ2-7): DTGVSQNPRHKITKRGQNVTFRCDPISEHNRLYWYRQTLGQGPEFLTYFQNEAQLEKSRLLSDRFSAERPKGSFSTLEIQRTEQGDSAMYLCASSGGTSRVMYEQYFGPGTRLTVT.

V usage is TRBV19 and J usage is TRBJ1-1, with 8 bases fitting TRBD1. Germline-derived CDR1 and CDR2 are LNHDA and SQIVND (reference sequence). The CDR3 is made up of 20 amino acids. V shed 1 base, J shed 1 base, and the junction held 17 bases outside the gene matches. CDR3 loop: CASSIGVGGRGRVENTEAFF. In nucleotides, the CDR3 is TGTGCCAGTAGTATAGGGGTGGGCGGCAGGGGGCGAGTTGAGAACACTGAAGCTTTCTTT.